One and the same sample provided the 23 T cell receptor beta chains below, sequenced in a study of shared clonotypes between healthy human individuals. Only in-frame clones appear in the TCRdb table, and some are missing; sequencing was by immunoSEQ multiplex PCR. Altogether 1,500,000 or so clones are present, approximately 98.5% being singletons, with the ten largest covering approximately 0.38%. The sample comprised naive CD4+ T cells sorted from blood. Subset of the sample: CD45RA+ positively selected. These receptors originate from a man younger than 40 in good health.

Turning to this clone: Other DNA sequences in this specimen translate into the identical CDR3. V and J are TRBV28 and TRBJ2-7, with D unresolved. The germline gives CDR1 MDHEN, CDR2 SYDVKM. The CDR3 length is 11 residues. V lost 6 bases and J lost 0, with 3 bases in between. CDR3 sequence (DNA): TGTGCCAGCAGCTCCTCCTACGAGCAGTACTTC. Residues: CASSSSYEQYF. Full variable domain (missing parts from reference TRBV28 and TRBJ2-7): DVKVTQSSRYLVKRTGEKVFLECVQDMDHENMFWYRQDPGLGLRLIYFSYDVKMKEKGDIPEGYSVSREKKERFSLILESASTNQTSMYLCASSSSYEQYFGPGTRLTVT.

The gene calls are TRBV28 and TRBJ2-4, with TRBD2 identical over 8 bases. Germline V gene lookup returns CDR1 MDHEN and CDR2 SYDVKM. The CDR3 runs to 17 residues. The V and J ends lost 7 bases and 6 bases, in that order; junction bases with no gene match: 17. CDR3 sequence: CASNTVGESGSLNIQYF. In DNA form, the CDR3 reads TGTGCCAGCAATACCGTGGGGGAAAGCGGGAGTCTAAACATTCAGTACTTC.

The chain employs TRBV14 and TRBJ1-5; 8 nucleotides align to TRBD1. The J segment lost 3 bases and the V segment lost 3 bases, leaving 4 bases of the junction unmatched. CDR3 length equals 15 residues. Germline lookup yields CDR1 SGHDN and CDR2 FVKESK. The CDR3 region is CASSHEDRVNQPQHF. The CDR3 nucleotides are TGTGCCAGCAGCCATGAGGACAGGGTCAATCAGCCCCAGCATTTT.

The chain carries TRBV11-3 and TRBJ1-1; 10 positions match TRBD1. V was pared by 5 bases and J by 5 bases, with 8 bases of the junction left unmatched. The CDR3 loop spans 15 amino acids. The germline CDR1 and CDR2 sequences are SGHNT and YENEEA. The CDR3 DNA reads TGTGCCAGCAGCCCTACCGGGACAGGGGATACTGAAGCTTTCTTT. This codes for CASSPTGTGDTEAFF.

The gene calls are TRBV15 and TRBJ2-7, with TRBD2 identical over 8 bases. This CDR3 is 15 amino acids long. Germline V gene sequence: CDR1 LNHNV, CDR2 YYDKDF (reference sequence). The trim removed 4 bases at V and 3 bases at J, leaving 8 bases unmatched. The CDR3 bases are TGTGCCACCAGCAATTTCCGGGAGGGGCGCTACGAGCAGTACTTC. Protein sequence: CATSNFREGRYEQYF.

With respect to this clone: Distinct nucleotide sequences in the sample also encode this CDR3. J is TRBJ1-2 and V is TRBV18, with D perhaps matching TRBD1 (5 bases). The CDR3 consists of 14 residues. The V end was cut by 6 bases, the J end by 3 bases, with 14 bases between. Per germline, CDR1 KGHSH and CDR2 LQKENI. Written as DNA, the CDR3 is TGTGCCAGCTCGCCCTTGGGGCAGGACTATGGCTACACCTTC. Amino acid sequence: CASSPLGQDYGYTF.

The chain couples TRBV9 to TRBJ2-2; the match to TRBD2 covers 14 bases. CDR1 SGDLS and CDR2 YYNGEE come from the germline V gene. There are 17 residues in the CDR3. Unmatched junction bases numbered 6, after V lost 3 bases and J lost 5 bases. The CDR3 DNA sequence: TGTGCCAGCAGCGCCGCGACTAGCGGGAGGGTTACCGGGGAGCTGTTTTTT. Translation gives CASSAATSGRVTGELFF.

V gene TRBV11-1 combines with J gene TRBJ2-5; D is undetermined. In germline, CDR1 is SGHAT, CDR2 FQDESV (reference sequence). The CDR3 has 15 residues. The ends were cut back, 3 bases at V and 2 bases at J, with 13 bases in the middle. CDR3 DNA: TGTGCCAGCAGCTTCAGTGCCGCTCGTCAAGAGACCCAGTACTTC. This translates into CASSFSAARQETQYF. The whole variable domain, filled in from reference TRBV11-1 and TRBJ2-5, reads EAEVAQSPRYKITEKSQAVAFWCDPISGHATLYWYRQILGQGPELLVQFQDESVVDDSQLPKDRFSAERLKGVDSTLKIQPAELGDSAMYLCASSFSAARQETQYFGPGTRLLVL.

The rearrangement uses TRBV2 and TRBJ2-5; the match to TRBD2 covers 7 bases. CDR1 and CDR2 (germline): SNHLY, FYNNEI. The CDR3 has 11 residues. With V trimmed by 7 bases and J by 5 bases, 1 base remained unmatched. This chain's CDR3 is CASMGGETQYF. The CDR3, as DNA: TGTGCCAGCATGGGGGGGGAGACCCAGTACTTC.

V usage is TRBV2 and J usage is TRBJ1-5, with D possibly TRBD1 on 6 matching bases. Germline CDR1 SNHLY, CDR2 FYNNEI. Trimming removed 6 bases at V and 4 bases at J, with 16 bases between. The length of the CDR3 is 15 residues. The chain's CDR3 is CASSFLGQQNQPQHF. The CDR3, as DNA: TGTGCCAGCAGCTTCCTGGGACAACAAAATCAGCCCCAGCATTTT.

The V and J genes are TRBV15 and TRBJ2-5, with D maybe TRBD1 (5 bases). CDR3 length equals 15 residues. V shed 1 base and J shed 1 base, with 10 bases lying between them. Germline CDR1 reads LNHNV; CDR2 reads YYDKDF (reference sequence). CDR3 loop: CATSRVPRAQETQYF. The CDR3 DNA reads TGTGCCACCAGCAGAGTCCCCAGGGCCCAAGAGACCCAGTACTTC.

The rearrangement joins TRBV5-4 to TRBJ2-7; D call uncertain. Germline V CDR1 and CDR2: SGHNT, YYREEE (reference sequence). The V gene lost 5 bases and the J gene lost 3 bases, with 12 bases spanning the gap. The CDR3 is made up of 13 amino acids. CDR3 residues: CASRLDIDYEQYF. In nucleotides, the CDR3 is TGTGCCAGCAGGCTCGACATCGACTACGAGCAGTACTTC.

The chain has TRBV28 and TRBJ1-2; 7 nucleotides match TRBD1. Germline CDR1 is MDHEN and CDR2 is SYDVKM. V lost 4 bases to trimming and J lost 2 bases; unmatched junction nucleotides: 13. The CDR3 consists of 17 residues. CDR3 nucleotide sequence: TGTGCCAGCAGTTCCCCCACCGACCGACAGGGAAACTATGGCTACACCTTC. It translates to CASSSPTDRQGNYGYTF.

The CDR3: CASTDRGRFQPQHF. In DNA form, the CDR3 reads TGTGCCAGCACAGACAGGGGGCGTTTTCAGCCCCAGCATTTT. The chain recombines TRBV2 with TRBJ1-5, with TRBD1 matching 10 bases. Germline trimming cut 7 bases from V and 6 bases from J; bases unmatched to any gene: 6. The CDR3 consists of 14 residues. Germline CDR1 reads SNHLY; CDR2 reads FYNNEI. The whole variable domain, remainder taken from reference TRBV2 and TRBJ1-5, is EPEVTQTPSHQVTQMGQEVILRCVPISNHLYFYWYRQILGQKVEFLVSFYNNEISEKSEIFDDQFSVERPDGSNFTLKIRSTKLEDSAMYFCASTDRGRFQPQHFGDGTRLSIL.

This clone was found once. The V call is TRBV19, the J call TRBJ2-7, with 7 positions matching TRBD2. Germline lookup yields CDR1 LNHDA and CDR2 SQIVND (reference sequence). With 4 bases clipped from V and 3 bases from J, the junction kept 3 bases outside the gene matches. This CDR3 comprises 13 residues. In DNA, the CDR3 is TGTGCCAGTAGTAGGGCTAGCGGCTACGAGCAGTACTTC. Translation: CASSRASGYEQYF.

This clone was recorded once. V is TRBV5-1 and J is TRBJ2-7; TRBD1 matches at 10 bases. The germline CDR1 and CDR2 sequences are SGHRS and YFSETQ. CDR3 size: 15 residues. The V gene end was trimmed by 4 bases and the J gene end by 2 bases; junction bases not matched to a gene: 6. The CDR3 DNA sequence: TGCGCCAGCAGCGTGGGGACAGGGGAGACCTACGAGCAGTACTTC. Protein sequence: CASSVGTGETYEQYF.

The chain joins TRBV28 to TRBJ2-7, with unresolved D. Germline CDR1 reads MDHEN; CDR2 reads SYDVKM. The ends were cut back, 2 bases at V and 6 bases at J, with 5 bases in the middle. The CDR3 consists of 11 residues. Here the CDR3 reads CASSLKGEQYF. The CDR3 DNA follows: TGTGCCAGCAGTTTAAAGGGCGAGCAGTACTTC.

V usage is TRBV19 and J usage is TRBJ1-3, with D possibly TRBD1 on 5 matching bases. Per germline, CDR1 LNHDA and CDR2 SQIVND (reference sequence). The CDR3 is 14 amino acids. Trimming cost V 3 bases and J 4 bases, with 10 bases left between them. CDR3 bases: TGTGCCAGTAGTATCGGGACCGTCGGAAACACCATATATTTT. Translation gives CASSIGTVGNTIYF.

The chain couples TRBV7-8 to TRBJ2-7, with TRBD2 matching 10 bases. Trimming removed 5 bases from V and 3 bases from J; junction bases left unmatched: 10. The CDR3 totals 16 residues. Germline values: CDR1 SGHVS, CDR2 FQNEAQ. The CDR3 DNA follows: TGTGCCAGCAGCCAGCAAAGGCTAGCGGGAGACTACGAGCAGTACTTC. This codes for CASSQQRLAGDYEQYF.

The chain is built from TRBV11-2 and TRBJ1-2; no clear D. Trimming cost V 8 bases and J 4 bases, with 11 bases left between them. Germline lookup yields CDR1 SGHAT and CDR2 FQNNGV. The CDR3 runs to 12 residues. CDR3 bases: TGTGCCAGCGCCCGTGATGTCTATGGCTACACCTTC. Encoded protein: CASARDVYGYTF.

The rearrangement joins TRBV29-1 to TRBJ2-5; D gene unclear. Between the trimmed V and J ends, which lost 6 bases and 0 bases, there was a span of 11 bases. From germline, CDR1 is SQVTM and CDR2 ANQGSEA. The CDR3 extends over 13 amino acids. The CDR3 protein is CSVNSPDQETQYF. CDR3 DNA: TGCAGCGTGAACAGCCCCGACCAAGAGACCCAGTACTTC.

The CDR3 sequence is CASSLAPGRPPDTQYF. The CDR3 nucleotides are TGTGCCAGCAGCTTGGCCCCGGGACGGCCGCCAGATACGCAGTATTTT. The chain employs TRBV5-6 and TRBJ2-3, with D perhaps TRBD1 or TRBD2 (5 bases each). V lost 0 bases, J lost 4 bases, and 15 bases lay in between. Germline-derived CDR1 and CDR2 are SGHDT and YYEEEE. This CDR3 is 16 amino acids long.

The gene calls are TRBV29-1 and TRBJ1-1, with D uncertain. The CDR3 extends over 13 amino acids. Germline V lookup: CDR1 SQVTM, CDR2 ANQGSEA. V gave up 4 bases and J gave up 7 bases, with 16 bases separating them. The chain's CDR3 is CSVVFGSSIEAFF. DNA for the CDR3: TGCAGCGTTGTTTTCGGCTCGAGCATTGAAGCTTTCTTT.